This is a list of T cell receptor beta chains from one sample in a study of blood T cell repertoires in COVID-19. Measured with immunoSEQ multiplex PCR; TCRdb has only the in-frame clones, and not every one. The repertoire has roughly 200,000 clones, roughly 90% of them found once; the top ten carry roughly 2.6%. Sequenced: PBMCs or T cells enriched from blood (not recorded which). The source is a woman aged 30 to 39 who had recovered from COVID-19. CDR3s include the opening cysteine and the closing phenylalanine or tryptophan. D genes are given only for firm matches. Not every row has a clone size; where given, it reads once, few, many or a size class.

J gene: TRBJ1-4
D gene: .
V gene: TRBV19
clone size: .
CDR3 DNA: TGTGCCAGTAGTATGGTCGTGCGGGGTTCGGAAGAAAAACTGTTTTTT
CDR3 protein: CASSMVVRGSEEKLFF

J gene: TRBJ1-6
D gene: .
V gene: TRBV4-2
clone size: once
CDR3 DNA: TGTGCCAGCAGCCAAGACCTAGGTTCACCCCTCCACTTT
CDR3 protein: CASSQDLGSPLHF

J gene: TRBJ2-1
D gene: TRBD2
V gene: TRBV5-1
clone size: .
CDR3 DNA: TGCGCCAGCAGCTCCGGAGTAGCGGGGAGCTGGAATGAGCAGTTCTTC
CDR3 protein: CASSSGVAGSWNEQFF

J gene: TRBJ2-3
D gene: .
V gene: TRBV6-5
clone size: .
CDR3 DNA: TGTGCCAGCTCGGGGACGTCGCAGGGGACAGATACGCAGTATTTT
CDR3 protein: CASSGTSQGTDTQYF

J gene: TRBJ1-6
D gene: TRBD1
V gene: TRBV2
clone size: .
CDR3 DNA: TGTGCCAGCAGGCTGACAGGGGGGGACTCATCCCTCCACTTT
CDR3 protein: CASRLTGGDSSLHF

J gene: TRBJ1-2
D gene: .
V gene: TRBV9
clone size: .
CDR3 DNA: TGTGCCAGCAGCACCCCGTCGGGGGGCGCGGGCTATGGCTACACCTTC
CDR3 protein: CASSTPSGGAGYGYTF

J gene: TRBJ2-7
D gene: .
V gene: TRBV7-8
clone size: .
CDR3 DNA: TGTGCCAGCAGCTTAGGCGGTTTTTCGGTAGCGGATCCCTACGAGCAGTACTTC
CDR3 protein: CASSLGGFSVADPYEQYF

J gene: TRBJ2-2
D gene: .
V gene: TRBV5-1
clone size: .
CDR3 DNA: TGCGCCAGCAGCTTGGGAGAAGGAGCCCGAGGGGAGCTGTTTTTT
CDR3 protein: CASSLGEGARGELFF

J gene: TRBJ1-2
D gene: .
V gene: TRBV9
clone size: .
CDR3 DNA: TGTGCCAGCAGCGTAGCGTTAGGGGGCTATGGCTACACCTTC
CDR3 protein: CASSVALGGYGYTF

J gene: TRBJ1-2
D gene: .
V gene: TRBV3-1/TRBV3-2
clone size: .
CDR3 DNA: TGTGCCAGCAGCCAAGTAAGGGGAACCTATGGCTACACCTTC
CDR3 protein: CASSQVRGTYGYTF

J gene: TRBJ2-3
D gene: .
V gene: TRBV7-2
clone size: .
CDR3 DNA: TGTGCCAGCAGCTTCGGGACAACCTCCACAGATACGCAGTATTTT
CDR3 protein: CASSFGTTSTDTQYF

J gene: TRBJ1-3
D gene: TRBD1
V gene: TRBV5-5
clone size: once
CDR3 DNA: TGTGCCAGCAGCTTGAGGTCCCGGACAGGGGTGGTAGGAAACACCATATATTTT
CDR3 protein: CASSLRSRTGVVGNTIYF

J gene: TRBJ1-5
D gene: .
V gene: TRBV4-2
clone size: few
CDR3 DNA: TGTGCCAGCAGCCAAGATAGAGGCGGGGATAGCAATCAGCCCCAGCATTTT
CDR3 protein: CASSQDRGGDSNQPQHF

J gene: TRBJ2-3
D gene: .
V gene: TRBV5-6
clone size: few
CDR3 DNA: TGTGCCAGCAGCTTCAGGACAACATCCACAGATACGCAGTATTTT
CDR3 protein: CASSFRTTSTDTQYF

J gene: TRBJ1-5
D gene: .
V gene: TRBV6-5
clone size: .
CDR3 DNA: TGTGCCAGCAGTTACTCCCTAAATCAGCCCCAGCATTTT
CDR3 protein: CASSYSLNQPQHF

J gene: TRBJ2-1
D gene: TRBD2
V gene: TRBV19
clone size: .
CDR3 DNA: TGTGCCAGTAGTTCCTCCTCTAGCGGGGGGGCCCATGAGCAGTTCTTC
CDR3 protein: CASSSSSSGGAHEQFF

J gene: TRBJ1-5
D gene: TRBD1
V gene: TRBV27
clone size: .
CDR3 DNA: TGTGCCAGCAGTTTGGGGACAGGGGCTATCAATCAGCCCCAGCATTTT
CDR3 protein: CASSLGTGAINQPQHF

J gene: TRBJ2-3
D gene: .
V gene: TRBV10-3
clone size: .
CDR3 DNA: TGTGCCATCAGTGATTTGCGGCGGGCAGATACGCAGTATTTT
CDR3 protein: CAISDLRRADTQYF

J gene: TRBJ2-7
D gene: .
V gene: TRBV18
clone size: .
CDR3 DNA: TGTGCCACGAACCAGGACCCCGGGACCTACGAGCAGTACTTC
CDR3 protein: CATNQDPGTYEQYF